One sample yielded the 26 T cell receptor beta chains listed below, sequenced in a study of CD8+ T cells in alopecia areata. Sequencing used cDNA as its template, made by extracting RNA and reverse transcribing it. The assay was immunoSEQ multiplex PCR, and TCRdb's table has in-frame clones only and misses some. In the table there are 87,000 or so clones, just over 70% of which are singletons. The treatment is: oral pan-JAK inhibitor, 5-10 mg twice daily. This specimen was CD8+ T cells sorted from blood, taken at week 44, from a patient treated with tofacitinib. These receptors all stem from a human donor with alopecia areata.

In its sample, this clone was seen a few times. The J gene is TRBJ1-1, the V gene TRBV27; D gene uncertain. The germline V gene encodes CDR1 MNHEY and CDR2 SMNVEV (reference sequence). V dropped 7 bases and J dropped 0 bases, with 12 bases sitting between them. The length of the CDR3 is 14 residues. CDR3 in DNA: TGTGCCAGCAAAGCGGGCAGGTTGAACACTGAAGCTTTCTTT. It encodes CASKAGRLNTEAFF.

This chain connects TRBV18 to TRBJ2-3; D gene unclear. Trimming took off 0 bases at V and 0 bases at J, with 7 bases between the two ends. Germline loops: CDR1 KGHSH, CDR2 LQKENI. The CDR3 runs 15 residues. CDR3 bases: TGTGCCAGCTCACCACCGTCGGACAGCACAGATACGCAGTATTTT. Its protein is CASSPPSDSTDTQYF.

The chain recombines TRBV29-1 with TRBJ1-2, with unresolved D. Between the trimmed V and J ends, which lost 3 bases and 4 bases, there was a span of 9 bases. CDR1 SQVTM and CDR2 ANQGSEA come from the germline V gene. This CDR3 spans 12 amino acids. CDR3 sequence reads: CSVDNGIYGYTF. CDR3 sequence (DNA): TGCAGCGTTGACAACGGTATCTATGGCTACACCTTC.

The V call is TRBV7-9, the J call TRBJ1-5, with D unclear. V was shortened by 5 bases and J by 7 bases, with 9 bases between the two germline ends. This CDR3 has 12 residues. Germline loops: CDR1 SEHNR, CDR2 FQNEAQ (reference sequence). This chain's CDR3 is CASSDQDQPQHF. The CDR3 nucleotides read TGTGCCAGCAGCGATCAAGACCAGCCCCAGCATTTT.

This clone was recorded only once. The chain links TRBV5-6 to TRBJ1-1; 12 bases fit TRBD1. Germline V lookup: CDR1 SGHDT, CDR2 YYEEEE. CDR3 size: 16 residues. V gave up 4 bases and J gave up 3 bases; unmatched junction bases: 7. The CDR3 DNA is TGTGCCAGCAGCCTCGGGACAGGGGGCTGGTACACTGAAGCTTTCTTT. Translating it yields CASSLGTGGWYTEAFF.

The rearrangement uses TRBV2 and TRBJ2-6; perhaps TRBD1 as D (6 bases). This CDR3 has 15 residues. The germline gives CDR1 SNHLY, CDR2 FYNNEI. Trimming stripped 6 bases from V and 3 bases from J, with 12 bases between. The CDR3 DNA is TGTGCCAGCAGGGAAACAGGGAATGGGGCCAACGTCCTGACTTTC. Translation: CASRETGNGANVLTF.

This chain links TRBV30 with TRBJ1-1; unclear D gene. Germline assignment: CDR1 GTSNPN and CDR2 SVGIG (reference sequence). V was trimmed by 2 bases and J by 1 base, leaving 5 bases between them. The CDR3 is 12 residues long. The CDR3 loop reads CAWSLENTEAFF. CDR3 coding DNA: TGTGCCTGGAGTCTGGAGAACACTGAAGCTTTCTTT.

This clone was detected a few times. The chain employs TRBV29-1 and TRBJ1-1; no clear D gene. V lost 3 bases, J lost 1 base, and 9 bases lay in between. Looked up from germline, CDR1 is SQVTM and CDR2 is ANQGSEA. The CDR3 spans 13 residues. The DNA of the CDR3 is TGCAGCGTTGATGCCGACGGGAACACTGAAGCTTTCTTT. It translates to CSVDADGNTEAFF.

The genes are TRBV19 and TRBJ1-2; no clear D. The ends were cut back, 0 bases at V and 5 bases at J, with 10 bases in the middle. The CDR3 is made up of 14 amino acids. Germline CDR1 is LNHDA and CDR2 is SQIVND (reference sequence). Here the CDR3 reads CASSIDGSAYGYTF. The CDR3 DNA sequence: TGTGCCAGTAGTATAGACGGGAGCGCATATGGCTACACCTTC.

Sample share makes this clone medium-sized. The V gene is TRBV9, the J gene TRBJ2-1; D is uncertain. The V and J ends lost 0 bases and 8 bases respectively, with 12 bases between them. CDR3 length: 14 residues. The germline V gene has CDR1 SGDLS and CDR2 YYNGEE. The CDR3 is CASSVEGSWDEQFF. The CDR3 region has the DNA TGTGCCAGCAGCGTAGAGGGTAGTTGGGATGAGCAGTTCTTC.

This clone showed up just a few times. The chain couples TRBV7-8 to TRBJ2-7, with 7 bases aligning to TRBD2. This CDR3 spans 15 amino acids. The trim removed 5 bases at V and 4 bases at J, leaving 11 bases unmatched. Germline V gene lookup returns CDR1 SGHVS and CDR2 FQNEAQ. CDR3 DNA sequence: TGTGCCAGCAGCGCAGGCCTAGCGGCCATTTACGAGCAGTACTTC. Protein sequence: CASSAGLAAIYEQYF.

Of note for this clone: Compared with germline, one end of the junction differs, possibly owing to a read error. Other DNA variants within this sample encode the same CDR3. The chain has TRBV30 and TRBJ2-3; 7 bases agree with TRBD2. Germline V gives CDR1 GTSNPN, CDR2 SVGIG (reference sequence). The CDR3 has 14 residues. The CDR3 sequence: CAWRSGGRTDTQYF. CDR3 coding DNA: TGCGCCTGGAGGTCGGGGGGACGCACAGATACGCAGTATTTT.

V and J are TRBV11-3 and TRBJ1-1; D uncertain. The length of the CDR3 is 13 residues. With 1 base removed from V and 7 bases from J, the gap between germline ends came to 10 bases. Per the germline V gene, CDR1 is SGHNT and CDR2 is YENEEA. CDR3 sequence reads: CASSLGPGSEAFF. For the CDR3, the DNA is TGTGCCAGCAGCTTAGGTCCGGGGAGTGAAGCTTTCTTT.

V and J are TRBV19 and TRBJ1-1; D not resolved. Trimming cost V 7 bases and J 1 base, with 7 bases left between them. Germline V gene sequence: CDR1 LNHDA, CDR2 SQIVND (reference sequence). This CDR3 spans 12 amino acids. Written as DNA, the CDR3 is TGTGCCAGTAAGGGCAGGAACACTGAAGCTTTCTTT. Amino acids: CASKGRNTEAFF.

This chain connects TRBV7-3 to TRBJ1-1; possible D gene TRBD1, 5 bases. The germline CDR1 and CDR2 sequences are SGHTA and FQGTGA. Trimming removed 5 bases from V and 6 bases from J, with 16 bases in between. The CDR3 totals 14 residues. The CDR3 DNA reads as TGTGCCAGCAGCCCCTCCGGGGGTATGGCTGAAGCTTTCTTT. Translated, it gives CASSPSGGMAEAFF. The full variable domain, rest sourced from reference TRBV7-3 and TRBJ1-1, is GAGVSQTPSNKVTEKGKYVELRCDPISGHTALYWYRQSLGQGPEFLIYFQGTGAADDSGLPNDRFFAVRPEGSVSTLKIQRTERGDSAVYLCASSPSGGMAEAFFGQGTRLTVV.

The genes are TRBV14 and TRBJ1-6; D is possibly TRBD1 (5 bases). Germline V gene data show CDR1 as SGHDN and CDR2 as FVKESK. Trimming removed 5 bases at V and 3 bases at J, with 8 bases between. CDR3 length: 14 amino acids. CDR3 loop: CASSDRNYNSPLHF. CDR3 in DNA: TGTGCCAGCAGCGACAGAAACTATAATTCACCCCTCCACTTT.

The chain combines TRBV29-1 with TRBJ1-2; D remains unclear. The germline CDR1 and CDR2 sequences are SQVTM and ANQGSEA. Trimming left V 2 bases short and J 4 bases short, with 8 bases between. The CDR3 runs 12 residues. The CDR3: CSVETTGYGYTF. The CDR3, as DNA: TGCAGCGTTGAAACGACGGGCTATGGCTACACCTTC.

The rearrangement uses TRBV27 and TRBJ1-1, with 9 bases that match TRBD1. CDR1 and CDR2 from the germline V gene are MNHEY and SMNVEV (reference sequence). This CDR3 contains 18 residues. Germline trimming cut 1 base from V and 1 base from J; bases unmatched to any gene: 10. DNA for the CDR3: TGTGCCAGCAGTTTATACACCTCGACAGGGGGGCCGAACACTGAAGCTTTCTTT. This encodes CASSLYTSTGGPNTEAFF.

The genes are TRBV6-1 and TRBJ2-7; D gene uncertain. The V end lost 6 bases, the J end lost 2 bases, and 11 bases lay between the germline ends. Germline CDR1 and CDR2: MNHNS and SASEGT. The CDR3 contains 13 residues. CDR3 DNA sequence: TGTGCCAGCAGCGTCAGGCGCCCCTACGAGCAGTACTTC. The encoded protein is CASSVRRPYEQYF.

J is TRBJ2-1 and V is TRBV2; D gene ambiguous. This CDR3 is 12 amino acids long. Germline V CDR1 and CDR2: SNHLY, FYNNEI. With 3 bases removed from V and 7 bases from J, the gap between germline ends came to 7 bases. In nucleotides, the CDR3 is TGTGCCAGCAGTGATTACAAGAATGAGCAGTTCTTC. Translated: CASSDYKNEQFF. The complete variable domain, with remaining parts taken from reference TRBV2 and TRBJ2-1, reads EPEVTQTPSHQVTQMGQEVILRCVPISNHLYFYWYRQILGQKVEFLVSFYNNEISEKSEIFDDQFSVERPDGSNFTLKIRSTKLEDSAMYFCASSDYKNEQFFGPGTRLTVL.

The chain employs TRBV29-1 and TRBJ1-4; D gene uncertain. Germline V lookup: CDR1 SQVTM, CDR2 ANQGSEA. V was clipped by 6 bases and J by 0 bases, with 8 bases between them. The CDR3 covers 13 residues. The CDR3 loop reads CSVQDPTNEKLFF. The CDR3, as DNA: TGCAGCGTCCAGGACCCAACTAATGAAAAACTGTTTTTT.

The CDR3 nucleotides read TGCAGCGTTGAAATGCTTGCGGGGGTCCAATACGAGCAGTACTTC. Translating it yields CSVEMLAGVQYEQYF. The J gene is TRBJ2-7, the V gene TRBV29-1, with 7 positions matching TRBD2. The V gene end was trimmed by 2 bases and the J gene end by 4 bases; junction bases not matched to a gene: 11. From germline, CDR1 is SQVTM and CDR2 ANQGSEA. This CDR3 comprises 15 residues.

This chain joins TRBV29-1 and TRBJ2-1, with no clear D. The V end lost 1 base, the J end lost 3 bases, and 7 bases lay between the germline ends. Germline V gene sequence: CDR1 SQVTM, CDR2 ANQGSEA. The CDR3 has 13 residues. CDR3 bases: TGCAGCGTTGAAGGGGAATACTACAATGAGCAGTTCTTC. Amino acid sequence: CSVEGEYYNEQFF.

Here the CDR3 DNA reads TGTGCCAGCAGCGCGGGACCATCCGCCTACGAGCAGTACTTC. This sequence encodes CASSAGPSAYEQYF. The chain has TRBV2 and TRBJ2-7, with D possibly TRBD2 on 6 matching bases. V was cut by 6 bases and J by 2 bases, with 14 bases left in between. There are 14 residues in the CDR3. Germline V gene lookup returns CDR1 SNHLY and CDR2 FYNNEI. The variable domain in full, completed from reference TRBV2 and TRBJ2-7, reads EPEVTQTPSHQVTQMGQEVILRCVPISNHLYFYWYRQILGQKVEFLVSFYNNEISEKSEIFDDQFSVERPDGSNFTLKIRSTKLEDSAMYFCASSAGPSAYEQYFGPGTRLTVT.

This chain connects TRBV19 to TRBJ1-1; TRBD1 is a possible D gene (6 bases). The germline gives CDR1 LNHDA, CDR2 SQIVND (reference sequence). This CDR3 contains 14 residues. The V gene lost 4 bases and the J gene lost 0 bases, with 9 bases spanning the gap. In DNA, the CDR3 is TGTGCCAGTAGTAGCGGGACAATGAACACTGAAGCTTTCTTT. Protein sequence: CASSSGTMNTEAFF.

J is TRBJ2-7 and V is TRBV5-6; the D gene could be TRBD1 or TRBD2 (5 bases each). V was shortened by 2 bases and J by 3 bases, with 12 bases between the two germline ends. The CDR3 contains 14 residues. Germline CDR1 and CDR2: SGHDT and YYEEEE. CDR3 DNA sequence: TGTGCCAGCAGCTTTGTTGGGACCGACTACGAGCAGTACTTC. This encodes CASSFVGTDYEQYF.